The rows below give T cell receptor beta chains drawn from one sample of a study of naive and memory T cell subsets. TCRdb recomputed calls from the UMI-ligation and nested PCR reads with MiXCR, one row per CDR3 protein. The sample contains 130,000 to 150,000 distinct CDR3 sequences, 17% of which appear only once. The sample comprised naive CD4+ T cells from blood. The receptor source for this set is a human donor in good health. Both conserved end residues are part of each CDR3. The D gene is left open where the match is weak. Clone size is shown for a subset of rows, as once, few, many or a class of expanded clone.

d_call j_call clone_size v_call cdr3_aa cdr3_nt
- TRBJ1-1 - TRBV29-1 CSVHTGTEAFF TGCAGCGTTCACACGGGCACTGAAGCTTTCTTT
TRBD1 TRBJ2-2 few TRBV14 CASSQDFRGYGINTGELFF TGTGCCAGCAGCCAAGACTTCAGGGGGTACGGGATTAACACCGGGGAGCTGTTTTTT
- TRBJ2-7 - TRBV6-5 CATLGVTGGYEQYF TGTGCCACCTTAGGGGTTACCGGGGGCTACGAGCAGTACTTC
- TRBJ1-5 - TRBV21-1 CASSKVGGRNQPQHF TGTGCCAGCAGCAAAGTTGGGGGCCGCAATCAGCCCCAGCATTTT
- TRBJ1-1 - TRBV19 CASSISTVMNTEAFF TGTGCCAGTAGTATAAGTACAGTCATGAACACTGAAGCTTTCTTT
TRBD2 TRBJ2-5 many TRBV2 CASKGLGGETQYF TGTGCCAGCAAAGGGTTGGGAGGGGAGACCCAGTACTTC
- TRBJ2-1 few TRBV7-9 CASRELWESYNEQFF TGTGCCAGCAGGGAATTATGGGAAAGTTACAATGAGCAGTTCTTC
- TRBJ2-5 - TRBV6-1 CASTKELQETQYF TGTGCCAGCACGAAGGAGCTCCAAGAGACCCAGTACTTC
TRBD2 TRBJ2-1 few TRBV7-2 CASSQTSGVPRNEQFF TGTGCCAGCAGCCAGACTAGCGGAGTCCCTAGGAATGAGCAGTTCTTC
- TRBJ2-1 few TRBV7-3 CASSPAASSYNEQFF TGTGCCAGCAGCCCAGCGGCTAGCTCCTACAATGAGCAGTTCTTC
TRBD1 TRBJ1-2 few TRBV18 CASEGQGAVGYTF TGTGCCAGCGAGGGACAGGGCGCAGTGGGCTACACCTTC
TRBD1 TRBJ2-1 few TRBV5-4 CASSQGQGSPNNEQFF TGTGCCAGCAGCCAGGGACAGGGGTCGCCGAACAATGAGCAGTTCTTC
- TRBJ1-1 - TRBV28 CASSPTQNTEAFF TGTGCCAGCAGTCCTACTCAGAACACTGAAGCTTTCTTT